Listed below are T cell receptor beta chains from one sample, sequenced in a study of OX40 agonist ivuxolimab in advanced cancers. Only in-frame clones appear in the TCRdb table, and some are missing; sequencing was by immunoSEQ multiplex PCR. The sample holds tens of thousands of clones, 84% seen once. Sequenced material: CD4+ or CD8+ T cells sorted from blood, taken in a trial of the OX40 agonist ivuxolimab. Receptors were obtained from an adult with an advanced solid tumor such as melanoma, head and neck, liver or kidney cancer. The CDR3 runs from the conserved cysteine through the conserved F or W. D genes are given only for firm matches. The size of a clone is reported for some rows only, either as once, few or many, or as a class for expanded clones.

J gene | D gene | clone size | V gene | CDR3 DNA | CDR3 protein
TRBJ2-2 | NA | NA | TRBV19 | TGTGCCAGTAGTATAGAGGGGCACCCTAACACCGGGGAGCTGTTTTTT | CASSIEGHPNTGELFF
TRBJ2-7 | TRBD2 | NA | TRBV4-1 | TGCGCCAGCAGCCAAGGCAGACTAGCGGGAGCCTCCTCCTACGAGCAGTACTTC | CASSQGRLAGASSYEQYF
TRBJ2-2 | NA | NA | TRBV14 | TGTGCCAGCAGCCAAGGGGCCGAGACCGCGAACACCGGGGAGCTGTTTTTT | CASSQGAETANTGELFF
TRBJ2-7 | NA | once | TRBV19 | TGTGCCAGTAGGGGCAAGGACAAAGCCTACGAGCAGTACTTC | CASRGKDKAYEQYF
TRBJ2-2 | NA | NA | TRBV9 | TGTGCCAGCAGCACGACTACGAACACCGGGGAGCTGTTTTTT | CASSTTTNTGELFF
TRBJ1-4 | NA | NA | TRBV6-1 | TGTGCCAGCAGTGGAACAGGAGGGGAAAAACTGTTTTTT | CASSGTGGEKLFF
TRBJ2-3 | NA | NA | TRBV30 | TGTGCCTGGAGTTTTGGGGGTTCCACAGATACGCAGTATTTT | CAWSFGGSTDTQYF
TRBJ2-1 | NA | NA | TRBV6-4 | TGTGCCAGCAGTGAGGCGGCTGTCTCAAATGAGCAGTTCTTC | CASSEAAVSNEQFF
TRBJ2-5 | TRBD1 | NA | TRBV9 | TGTGCCAGCTCCGTAAGGGGGCGAGAGACCCAGTACTTC | CASSVRGRETQYF
TRBJ1-5 | NA | few | TRBV28 | TGTGCCAGCAGTTCAATCCGGAATCAGCCCCAGCATTTT | CASSSIRNQPQHF
TRBJ2-1 | TRBD2 | few | TRBV9 | TGTGCCAGCAGCGTTGTCGGACTAGCGGGGTATGAGCAGTTCTTC | CASSVVGLAGYEQFF
TRBJ1-1 | TRBD1 | NA | TRBV11-2 | TGTGCCAGCAGCCCTCTGAAAGACAGGGCTAAGAACACTGAAGCTTTCTTT | CASSPLKDRAKNTEAFF
TRBJ1-3 | NA | NA | TRBV5-1 | TGCGCCAGCACCGAGGGGACTGGTGGAAACACCATATATTTT | CASTEGTGGNTIYF
TRBJ2-7 | NA | NA | TRBV13 | TGTGCCAGCAGCTTGACGGGTGCCACCTACGAGCAGTACTTC | CASSLTGATYEQYF
TRBJ1-6 | NA | NA | TRBV2 | TGTGCCAGCAGCCAAAATCAGGCAGGGTTGAATTCACCCCTCCACTTT | CASSQNQAGLNSPLHF
TRBJ2-7 | NA | NA | TRBV27 | TGTGCCAGCAGTGCGCCCCGCCGGGCAACCTACGAGCAGTACTTC | CASSAPRRATYEQYF
TRBJ2-6 | TRBD1 | few | TRBV4-1 | TGCGCCAGCAGCAAGGACAGGGGGCCGTCTGGGGCCAACGTCCTGACTTTC | CASSKDRGPSGANVLTF
TRBJ2-1 | NA | few | TRBV28 | TGTGCCAGCGGCAGGACAGCCCCGCCTGAGCAGTTCTTC | CASGRTAPPEQFF